Below, 7 T cell receptor beta chains from the same sample are listed, as sequenced in a study of cytomegalovirus exposure and HLA in healthy donors. PCR primers comprised 60 Vbeta and 13 Jbeta primers. Assay used: immunoSEQ multiplex PCR; TCRdb lists only in-frame clones, some missing. The sample has about 150,000 clones; about three quarters are singletons. The sequenced sample was PBMCs. The receptors were gathered from a woman between 40 and 50 years old in good health and CMV-seronegative.

The chain has TRBV6-4 and TRBJ1-2, with 10 bases that match TRBD1. The CDR3 has 13 amino acids. V dropped 6 bases and J dropped 6; count of bases not matched to a gene: 4. Germline values: CDR1 MRHNA, CDR2 SNTAGT. The CDR3 loop is CASSPDRGNGYTF. CDR3 DNA sequence: TGTGCCAGCAGCCCGGACAGGGGGAATGGCTACACCTTC.

In its sample, this clone was seen once. Written as DNA, the CDR3 is TGTGCCAGCAGTTTATTCCCAGCAGGGAACTATGGCTACACCTTC. Translation gives CASSLFPAGNYGYTF. V and J are TRBV28 and TRBJ1-2, with D perhaps matching TRBD1 (5 bases). Looked up from germline, CDR1 is MDHEN and CDR2 is SYDVKM. This CDR3 has 15 amino acids. V was clipped by 1 base and J by 2 bases, with 11 bases between them.

The chain links TRBV6-6 to TRBJ1-4; TRBD1 might be the D (5 bases). CDR3 length equals 15 residues. CDR1 is MNHNY, CDR2 SVGAGI, per germline (reference sequence). The germline V and J ends were trimmed by 4 bases and 7 bases, with 16 bases remaining between them. The CDR3 DNA follows: TGTGCCAGCAGTTCCCAGGGAGGGAGGAGTGAAAAACTGTTTTTT. It is translated as CASSSQGGRSEKLFF.

This clone was counted only a few times. The chain uses TRBV23-1 and TRBJ2-7; D gene unclear. TRBV23-1 is sorted into the ORF group, with uncertain function. The CDR3 runs 15 residues. V was clipped by 4 bases and J by 5 bases, with 18 bases between them. The DNA for the CDR3 is TGCGCCAGCAGTCGCGCCACCTCAAACAGAGACGAGCAGTACTTC. This codes for CASSRATSNRDEQYF.

The CDR3 nucleotides are TGTGCCAGCAGCTTAGCGAGTCGGAAGCAGGCCAACATTCAGTACTTC. The encoded protein is CASSLASRKQANIQYF. This sequence joins TRBV7-2 and TRBJ2-4; D gene uncertain. V gave up 0 bases and J gave up 7 bases, with 16 bases separating them. The CDR3 covers 16 residues. Germline CDR1 is SGHTA and CDR2 is FQGNSA. The full variable domain, in which reference TRBV7-2 and TRBJ2-4 provide the parts outside the CDR3, is GAGVSQSPSNKVTEKGKDVELRCDPISGHTALYWYRQSLGQGLEFLIYFQGNSAPDKSGLPSDRFSAERTGGSVSTLTIQRTQQEDSAVYLCASSLASRKQANIQYFGAGTRLSVL.

This chain connects TRBV27 to TRBJ2-7; 10 nucleotides align to TRBD2. The CDR3 has 14 residues. Looked up from germline, CDR1 is MNHEY and CDR2 is SMNVEV (reference sequence). The J segment lost 7 bases and the V segment lost 6 bases, leaving 9 bases of the junction unmatched. The DNA for the CDR3 is TGTGCCAGCAGGGAAGCGGGAGGGCCTTATGAGCAGTACTTC. This codes for CASREAGGPYEQYF.

V is TRBV19 and J is TRBJ1-6; 7 nucleotides agree with TRBD1. Germline assignment: CDR1 LNHDA and CDR2 SQIVND (reference sequence). Trimming took 5 bases from V and 7 from J; bases not matched to a gene: 14. The CDR3 runs 17 residues. The CDR3 protein is CASSVSPSTGWNSPLHF. Written as DNA, the CDR3 is TGTGCCAGTAGTGTGTCCCCGTCGACAGGGTGGAATTCACCCCTCCACTTT.